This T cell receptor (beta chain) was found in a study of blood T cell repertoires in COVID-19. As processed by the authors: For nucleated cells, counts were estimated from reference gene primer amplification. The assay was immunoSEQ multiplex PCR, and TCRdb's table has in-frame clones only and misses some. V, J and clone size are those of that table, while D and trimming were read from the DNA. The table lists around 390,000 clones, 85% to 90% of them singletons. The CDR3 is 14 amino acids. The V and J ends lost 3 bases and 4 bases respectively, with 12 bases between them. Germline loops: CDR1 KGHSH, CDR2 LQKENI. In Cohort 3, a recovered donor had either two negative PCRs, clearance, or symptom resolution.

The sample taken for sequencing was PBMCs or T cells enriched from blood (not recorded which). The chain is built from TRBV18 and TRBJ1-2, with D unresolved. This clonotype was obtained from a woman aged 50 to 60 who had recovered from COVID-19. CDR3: CASSPVRGFYGYTF. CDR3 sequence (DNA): TGTGCCAGCTCACCGGTCCGGGGATTCTATGGCTACACCTTC.